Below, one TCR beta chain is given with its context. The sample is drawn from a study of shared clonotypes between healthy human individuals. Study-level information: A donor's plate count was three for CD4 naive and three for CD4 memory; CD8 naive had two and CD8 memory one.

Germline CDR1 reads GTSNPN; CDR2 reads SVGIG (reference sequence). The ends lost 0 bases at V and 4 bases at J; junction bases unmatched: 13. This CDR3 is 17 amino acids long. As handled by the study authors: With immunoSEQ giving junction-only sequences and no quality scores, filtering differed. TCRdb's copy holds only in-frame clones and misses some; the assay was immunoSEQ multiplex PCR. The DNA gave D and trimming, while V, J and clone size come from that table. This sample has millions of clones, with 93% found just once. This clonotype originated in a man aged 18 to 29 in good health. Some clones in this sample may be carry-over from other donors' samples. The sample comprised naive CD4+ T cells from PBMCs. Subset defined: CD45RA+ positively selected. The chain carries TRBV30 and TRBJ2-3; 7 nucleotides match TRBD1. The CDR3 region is CAWSVLRAQGVSDTQYF. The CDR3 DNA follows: TGTGCCTGGAGTGTACTTAGGGCTCAGGGGGTTTCAGATACGCAGTATTTT.